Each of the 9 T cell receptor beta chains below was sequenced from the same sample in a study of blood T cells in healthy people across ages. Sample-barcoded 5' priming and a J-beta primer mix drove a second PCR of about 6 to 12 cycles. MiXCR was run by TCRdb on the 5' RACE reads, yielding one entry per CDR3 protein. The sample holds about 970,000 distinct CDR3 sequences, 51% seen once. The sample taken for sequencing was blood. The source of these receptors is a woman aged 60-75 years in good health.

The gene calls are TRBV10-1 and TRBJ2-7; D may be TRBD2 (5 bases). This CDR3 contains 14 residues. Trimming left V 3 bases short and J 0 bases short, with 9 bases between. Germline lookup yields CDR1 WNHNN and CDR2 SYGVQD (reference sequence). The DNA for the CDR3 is TGCGCCAGCAGTGATTTCGGGAACTCCTACGAGCAGTACTTC. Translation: CASSDFGNSYEQYF.

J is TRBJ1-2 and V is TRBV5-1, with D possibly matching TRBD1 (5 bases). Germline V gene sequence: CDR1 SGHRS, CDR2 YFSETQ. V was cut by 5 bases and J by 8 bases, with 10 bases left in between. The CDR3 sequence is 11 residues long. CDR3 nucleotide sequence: TGCGCCAGCAGTGGGGCCGGCGGCTACACCTTC. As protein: CASSGAGGYTF.

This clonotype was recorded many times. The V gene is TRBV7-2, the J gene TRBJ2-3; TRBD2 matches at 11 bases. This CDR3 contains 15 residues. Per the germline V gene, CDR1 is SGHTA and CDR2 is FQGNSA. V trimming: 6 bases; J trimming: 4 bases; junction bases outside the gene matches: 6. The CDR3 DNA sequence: TGTGCCAGCAGAGTGACTAGCGGGGCACCAGATACGCAGTATTTT. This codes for CASRVTSGAPDTQYF.

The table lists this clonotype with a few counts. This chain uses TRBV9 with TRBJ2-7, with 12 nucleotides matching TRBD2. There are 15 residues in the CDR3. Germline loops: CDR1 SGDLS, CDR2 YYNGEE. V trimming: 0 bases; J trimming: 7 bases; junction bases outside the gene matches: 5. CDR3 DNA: TGTGCCAGCAGCGTAGGACTAGCGGGAGAGGGTGAGCAGTACTTC. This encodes CASSVGLAGEGEQYF.

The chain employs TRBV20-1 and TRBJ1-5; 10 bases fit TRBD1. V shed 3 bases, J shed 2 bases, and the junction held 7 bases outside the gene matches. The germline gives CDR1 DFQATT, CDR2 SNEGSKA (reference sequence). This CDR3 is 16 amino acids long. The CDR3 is CSASGAGTGGNQPQHF. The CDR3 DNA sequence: TGCAGTGCTAGCGGGGCCGGGACAGGGGGCAATCAGCCCCAGCATTTT.

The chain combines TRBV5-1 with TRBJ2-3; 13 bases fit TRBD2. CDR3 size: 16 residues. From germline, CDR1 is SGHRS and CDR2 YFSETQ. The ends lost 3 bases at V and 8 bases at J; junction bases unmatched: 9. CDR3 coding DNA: TGCGCCAGCAGCTCGTGGACTAGCGGGAGTGGTAGTACGCAGTATTTT. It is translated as CASSSWTSGSGSTQYF.

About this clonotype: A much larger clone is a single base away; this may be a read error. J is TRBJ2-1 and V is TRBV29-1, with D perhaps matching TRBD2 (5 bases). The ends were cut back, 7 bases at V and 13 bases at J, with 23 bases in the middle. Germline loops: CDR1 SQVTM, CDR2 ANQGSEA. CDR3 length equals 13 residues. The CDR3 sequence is CSAEVLRWETQFF. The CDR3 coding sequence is TGCAGCGCTGAGGTGTTGCGGTGGGAGACCCAGTTCTTC.

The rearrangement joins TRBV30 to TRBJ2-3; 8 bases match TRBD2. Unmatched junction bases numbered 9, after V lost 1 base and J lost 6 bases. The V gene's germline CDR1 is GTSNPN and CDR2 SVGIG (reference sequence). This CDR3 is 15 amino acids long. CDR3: CAWSDPGLGWDTQYF. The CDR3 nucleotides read TGTGCCTGGAGTGATCCGGGACTAGGATGGGATACGCAGTATTTT.

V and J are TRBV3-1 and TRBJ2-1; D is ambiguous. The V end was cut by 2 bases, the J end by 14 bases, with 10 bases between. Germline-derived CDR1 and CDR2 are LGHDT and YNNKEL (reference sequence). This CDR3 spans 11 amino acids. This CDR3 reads CASSQFTKKFF. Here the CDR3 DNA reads TGTGCCAGCAGCCAATTTACAAAAAAGTTCTTC.